These 7 T cell receptor beta chains came from one sample sequenced in a study of OX40 agonist ivuxolimab in advanced cancers. Measured with immunoSEQ multiplex PCR; TCRdb has only the in-frame clones, and not every one. The sample has under 95,000 clones, around nine tenths seen once. The sequenced sample was CD4+ or CD8+ T cells sorted from blood, obtained in a trial of the OX40 agonist ivuxolimab. The source is an adult with an advanced solid tumor such as melanoma, head and neck, liver or kidney cancer.

The rearrangement links TRBV7-9 to TRBJ2-7; D gene ambiguous. The germline V and J ends were trimmed by 4 bases and 3 bases, with 4 bases remaining between them. This CDR3 spans 11 amino acids. Germline CDR1 and CDR2: SEHNR and FQNEAQ (reference sequence). DNA for the CDR3: TGTGCCAGCAGCTCAAACTACGAGCAGTACTTC. This sequence encodes CASSSNYEQYF.

V usage is TRBV27 and J usage is TRBJ1-2, with D unclear. V shed 3 bases and J shed 5 bases, with 16 bases lying between them. The V gene's germline CDR1 is MNHEY and CDR2 SMNVEV (reference sequence). The CDR3 runs to 15 residues. The CDR3 loop reads CASSLRNDPGYGYTF. CDR3 coding DNA: TGTGCCAGCAGTTTGCGGAATGACCCTGGGTATGGCTACACCTTC.

The V gene is TRBV7-2, the J gene TRBJ1-1, with 8 bases matching TRBD1. The V gene end was trimmed by 5 bases and the J gene end by 1 base; junction bases not matched to a gene: 12. CDR1 is SGHTA, CDR2 FQGNSA, per germline. This CDR3 is 17 amino acids long. CDR3 in DNA: TGTGCCAGCAGCCCCTCCGATGGGGACAGGTGGAACACTGAAGCTTTCTTT. Translation gives CASSPSDGDRWNTEAFF.

The chain has TRBV6-6 and TRBJ1-1; TRBD1 might be the D (5 bases). Germline V CDR1 and CDR2: MNHNY, SVGAGI (reference sequence). The CDR3 consists of 13 residues. Trimming took off 2 bases at V and 8 bases at J, with 12 bases between the two ends. CDR3: CASSYASGREAFF. CDR3 nucleotides: TGTGCCAGCAGTTACGCGTCGGGACGCGAAGCTTTCTTT.

The chain combines TRBV30 with TRBJ2-3; 10 nucleotides match TRBD1. V gave up 2 bases and J gave up 13 bases; unmatched junction bases: 21. Per the germline V gene, CDR1 is GTSNPN and CDR2 is SVGIG (reference sequence). CDR3 length: 17 amino acids. The CDR3 loop is CAWSTLGRTGGLSLEYF. The CDR3 DNA reads as TGTGCCTGGAGTACCCTTGGGCGGACAGGGGGGTTATCGTTGGAGTATTTT.

The chain recombines TRBV6-1 with TRBJ1-2; D not resolved. Germline V gene lookup returns CDR1 MNHNS and CDR2 SASEGT. The CDR3 has 13 amino acids. V was trimmed by 3 bases and J by 8 bases, leaving 13 bases between them. CDR3 nucleotide sequence: TGTGCCAGCAGTGACAAAGCGTCGCGAGGCTACACCTTC. It is translated as CASSDKASRGYTF.

The chain carries TRBV18 and TRBJ2-5, with 10 positions matching TRBD2. Looked up from germline, CDR1 is KGHSH and CDR2 is LQKENI. CDR3 length equals 18 residues. Trimming took 2 bases from V and 1 from J; bases not matched to a gene: 10. As DNA, the CDR3 is TGTGCCAGCTCACCAAATCTAGCGGGAGAAGGGGGCCAAGAGACCCAGTACTTC. This sequence encodes CASSPNLAGEGGQETQYF.